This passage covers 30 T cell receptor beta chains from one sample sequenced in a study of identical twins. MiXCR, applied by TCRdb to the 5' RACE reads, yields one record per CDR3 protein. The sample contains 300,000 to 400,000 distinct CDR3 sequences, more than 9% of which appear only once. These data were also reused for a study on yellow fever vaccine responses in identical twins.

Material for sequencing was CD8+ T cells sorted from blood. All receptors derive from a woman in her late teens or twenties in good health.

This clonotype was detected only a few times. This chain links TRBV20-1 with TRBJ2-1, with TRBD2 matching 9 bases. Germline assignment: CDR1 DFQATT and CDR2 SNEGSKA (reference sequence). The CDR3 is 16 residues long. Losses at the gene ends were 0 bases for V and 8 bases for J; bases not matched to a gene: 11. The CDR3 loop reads CSARDLVEGLAYEQFF. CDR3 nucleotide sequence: TGCAGTGCTAGAGATCTCGTGGAGGGACTAGCCTATGAGCAGTTCTTC.

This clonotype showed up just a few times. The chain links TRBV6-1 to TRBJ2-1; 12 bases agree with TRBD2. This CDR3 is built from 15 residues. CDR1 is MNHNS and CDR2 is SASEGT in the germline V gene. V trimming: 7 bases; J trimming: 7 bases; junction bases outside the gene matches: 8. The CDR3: CASTLTSGGLNEQFF. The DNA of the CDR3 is TGTGCCAGCACCCTCACTAGCGGGGGGTTGAATGAGCAGTTCTTC.

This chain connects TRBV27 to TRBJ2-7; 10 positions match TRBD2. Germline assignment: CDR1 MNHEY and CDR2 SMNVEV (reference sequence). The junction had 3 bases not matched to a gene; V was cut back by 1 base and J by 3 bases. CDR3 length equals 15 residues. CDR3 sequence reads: CASSLWSSGGYEQYF. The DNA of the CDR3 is TGTGCCAGCAGTTTATGGTCTAGCGGGGGCTACGAGCAGTACTTC.

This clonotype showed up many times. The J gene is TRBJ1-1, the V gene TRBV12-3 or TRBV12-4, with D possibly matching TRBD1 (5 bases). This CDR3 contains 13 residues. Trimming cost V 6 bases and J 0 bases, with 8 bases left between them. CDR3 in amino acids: CASSQGVNTEAFF. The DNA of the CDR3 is TGTGCCAGCAGCCAAGGGGTGAACACTGAAGCTTTCTTT.

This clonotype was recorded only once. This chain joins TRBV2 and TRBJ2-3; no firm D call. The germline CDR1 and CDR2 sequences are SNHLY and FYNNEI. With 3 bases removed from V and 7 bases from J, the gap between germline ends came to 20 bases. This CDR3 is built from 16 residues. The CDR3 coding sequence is TGTGCCAGCAGTGAGTCGGGTCGTTCTATTAGGAATACGCAGTATTTT. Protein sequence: CASSESGRSIRNTQYF.

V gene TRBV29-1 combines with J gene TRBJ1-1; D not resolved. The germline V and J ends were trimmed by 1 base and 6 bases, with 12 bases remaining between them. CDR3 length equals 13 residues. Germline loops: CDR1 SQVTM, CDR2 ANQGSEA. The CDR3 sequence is CSVEAKGPAEAFF. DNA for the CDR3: TGCAGCGTTGAAGCCAAAGGGCCTGCTGAAGCTTTCTTT. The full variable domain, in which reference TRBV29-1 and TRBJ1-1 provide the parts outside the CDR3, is SAVISQKPSRDICQRGTSLTIQCQVDSQVTMMFWYRQQPGQSLTLIATANQGSEATYESGFVIDKFPISRPNLTFSTLTVSNMSPEDSSIYLCSVEAKGPAEAFFGQGTRLTVV.

CDR3 loop: CASSLPPRSSGRALYEQYF. CDR3 sequence (DNA): TGTGCCAGCAGCCTCCCACCGAGAAGTAGCGGGAGGGCCCTCTACGAGCAGTACTTC. The rearrangement uses TRBV7-8 and TRBJ2-7, with 11 bases aligning to TRBD2. This CDR3 has 19 residues. The V segment lost 5 bases and the J segment 3 bases; nucleotides outside the gene matches: 18. Germline V CDR1 and CDR2: SGHVS, FQNEAQ.

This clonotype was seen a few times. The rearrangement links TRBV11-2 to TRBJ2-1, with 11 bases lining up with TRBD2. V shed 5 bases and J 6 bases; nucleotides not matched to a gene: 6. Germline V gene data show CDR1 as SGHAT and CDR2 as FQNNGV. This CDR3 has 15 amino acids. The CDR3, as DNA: TGTGCCAGCAGCCATACTAGCGGGAGCGGCAATGAGCAGTTCTTC. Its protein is CASSHTSGSGNEQFF.

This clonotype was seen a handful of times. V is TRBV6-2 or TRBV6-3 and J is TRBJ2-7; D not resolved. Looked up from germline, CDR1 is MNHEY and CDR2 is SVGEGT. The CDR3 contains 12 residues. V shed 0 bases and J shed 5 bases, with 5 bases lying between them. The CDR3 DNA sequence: TGTGCCAGCAGTTACTCAGTGGACGAGCAGTACTTC. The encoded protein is CASSYSVDEQYF.

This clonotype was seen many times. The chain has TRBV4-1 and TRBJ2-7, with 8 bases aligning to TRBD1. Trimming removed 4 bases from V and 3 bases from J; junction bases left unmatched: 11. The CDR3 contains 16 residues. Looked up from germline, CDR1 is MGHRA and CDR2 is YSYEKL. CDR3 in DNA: TGCGCCAGCAGCCCGGGACAGGTCGATCCTATCTACGAGCAGTACTTC. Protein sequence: CASSPGQVDPIYEQYF.

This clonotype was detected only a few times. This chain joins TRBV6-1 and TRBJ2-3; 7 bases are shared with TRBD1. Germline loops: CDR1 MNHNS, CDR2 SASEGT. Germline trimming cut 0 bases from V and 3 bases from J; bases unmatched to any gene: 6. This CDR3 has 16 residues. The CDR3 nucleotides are TGTGCCAGCAGTGAAGCCGGACAGGACGGGACAGATACGCAGTATTTT. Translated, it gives CASSEAGQDGTDTQYF.

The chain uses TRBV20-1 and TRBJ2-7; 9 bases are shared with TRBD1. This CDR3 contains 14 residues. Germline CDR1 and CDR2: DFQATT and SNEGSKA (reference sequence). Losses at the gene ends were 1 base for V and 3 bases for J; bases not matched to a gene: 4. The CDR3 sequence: CSARGDRALYEQYF. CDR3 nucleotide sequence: TGCAGTGCTAGAGGGGACAGGGCCCTCTACGAGCAGTACTTC.

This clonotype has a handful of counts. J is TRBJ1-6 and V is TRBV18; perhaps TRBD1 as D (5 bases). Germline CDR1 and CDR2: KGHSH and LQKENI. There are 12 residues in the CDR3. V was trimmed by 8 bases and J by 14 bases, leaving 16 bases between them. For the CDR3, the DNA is TGTGCCAGCACATTCAGGGTATTCACCCTCCACTTT. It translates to CASTFRVFTLHF.

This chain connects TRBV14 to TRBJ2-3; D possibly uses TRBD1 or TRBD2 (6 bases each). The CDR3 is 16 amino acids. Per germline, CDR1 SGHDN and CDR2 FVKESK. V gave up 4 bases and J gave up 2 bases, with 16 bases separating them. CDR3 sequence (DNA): TGTGCCAGCAGCCGGAAAGGGGGGACCACCACAGATACGCAGTATTTT. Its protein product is CASSRKGGTTTDTQYF.

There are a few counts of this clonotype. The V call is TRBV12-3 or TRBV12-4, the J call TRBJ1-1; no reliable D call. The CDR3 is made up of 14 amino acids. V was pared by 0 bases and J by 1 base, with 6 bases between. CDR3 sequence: CASSLAGRNTEAFF. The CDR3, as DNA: TGTGCCAGCAGTTTAGCGGGCAGGAACACTGAAGCTTTCTTT.

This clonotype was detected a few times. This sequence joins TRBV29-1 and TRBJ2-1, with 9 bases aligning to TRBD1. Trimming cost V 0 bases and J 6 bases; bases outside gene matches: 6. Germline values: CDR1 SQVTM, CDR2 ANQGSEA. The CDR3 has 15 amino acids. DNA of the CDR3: TGCAGCGTTGAAGATTGGACAGGGGTGATCAATGAGCAGTTCTTC. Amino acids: CSVEDWTGVINEQFF.

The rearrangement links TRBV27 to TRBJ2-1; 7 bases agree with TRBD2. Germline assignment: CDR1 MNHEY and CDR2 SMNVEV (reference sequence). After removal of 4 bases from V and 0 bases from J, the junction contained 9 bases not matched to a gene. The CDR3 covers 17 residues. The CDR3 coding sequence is TGTGCCAGCAGTTCCCGTCCAGCGGGGAGCTCCTACAATGAGCAGTTCTTC. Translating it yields CASSSRPAGSSYNEQFF.

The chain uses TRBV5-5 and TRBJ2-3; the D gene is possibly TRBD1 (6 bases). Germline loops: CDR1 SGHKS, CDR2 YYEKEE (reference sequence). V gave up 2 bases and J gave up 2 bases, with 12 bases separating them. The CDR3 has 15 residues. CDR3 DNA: TGTGCCAGCAGCTTTTTTGCAGGGGACACAGATACGCAGTATTTT. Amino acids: CASSFFAGDTDTQYF.

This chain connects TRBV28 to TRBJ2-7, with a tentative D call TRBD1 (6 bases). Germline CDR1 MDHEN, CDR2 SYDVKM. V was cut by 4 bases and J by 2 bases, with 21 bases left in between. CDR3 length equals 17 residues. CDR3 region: CASSSHAGTTTAYEQYF. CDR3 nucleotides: TGTGCCAGCAGTTCTCACGCCGGGACAACGACAGCCTACGAGCAGTACTTC.

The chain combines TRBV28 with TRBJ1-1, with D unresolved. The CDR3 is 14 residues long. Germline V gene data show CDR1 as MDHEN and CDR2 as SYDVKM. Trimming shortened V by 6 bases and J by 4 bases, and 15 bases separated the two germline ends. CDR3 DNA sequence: TGTGCCAGCAGCAGGAACTTAGAACTCACTGAAGCTTTCTTT. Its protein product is CASSRNLELTEAFF.

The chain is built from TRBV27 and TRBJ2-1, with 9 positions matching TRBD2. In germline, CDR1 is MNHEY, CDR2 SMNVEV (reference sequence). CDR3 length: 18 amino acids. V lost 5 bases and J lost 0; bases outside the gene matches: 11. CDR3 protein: CASSPPLGGRASYNEQFF. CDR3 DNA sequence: TGTGCCAGCAGTCCCCCCCTTGGCGGGAGGGCCTCCTACAATGAGCAGTTCTTC.

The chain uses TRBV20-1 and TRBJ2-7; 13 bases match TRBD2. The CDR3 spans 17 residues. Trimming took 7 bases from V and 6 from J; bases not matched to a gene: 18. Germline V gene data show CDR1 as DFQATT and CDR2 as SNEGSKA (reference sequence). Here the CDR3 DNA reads TGCAGTGTTGCGCCCGGGACTAGCGGGACGGGGGGTCTCGAGCAGTACTTC. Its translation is CSVAPGTSGTGGLEQYF.

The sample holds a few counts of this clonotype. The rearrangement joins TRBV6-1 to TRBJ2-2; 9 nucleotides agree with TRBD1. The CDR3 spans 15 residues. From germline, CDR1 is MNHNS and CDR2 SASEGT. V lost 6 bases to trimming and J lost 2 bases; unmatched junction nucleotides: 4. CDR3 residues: CASRSGQGNTGELFF. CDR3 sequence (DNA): TGTGCCAGCAGATCGGGACAGGGTAACACCGGGGAGCTGTTTTTT.

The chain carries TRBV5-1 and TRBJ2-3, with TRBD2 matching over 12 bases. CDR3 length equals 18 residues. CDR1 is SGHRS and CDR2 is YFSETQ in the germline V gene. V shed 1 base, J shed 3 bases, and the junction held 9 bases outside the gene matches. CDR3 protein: CASSLTQLAGGATDTQYF. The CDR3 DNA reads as TGCGCCAGCAGCTTGACCCAACTAGCGGGAGGAGCAACAGATACGCAGTATTTT. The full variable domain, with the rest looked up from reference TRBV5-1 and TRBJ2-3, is KAGVTQTPRYLIKTRGQQVTLSCSPISGHRSVSWYQQTPGQGLQFLFEYFSETQRNKGNFPGRFSGRQFSNSRSEMNVSTLELGDSALYLCASSLTQLAGGATDTQYFGPGTRLTVL.

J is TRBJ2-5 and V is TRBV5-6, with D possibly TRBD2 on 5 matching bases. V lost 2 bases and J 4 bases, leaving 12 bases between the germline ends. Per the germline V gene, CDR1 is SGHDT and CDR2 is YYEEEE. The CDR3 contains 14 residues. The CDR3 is CASSFTLALETQYF. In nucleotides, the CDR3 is TGTGCCAGCAGCTTTACCCTAGCCCTAGAGACCCAGTACTTC.

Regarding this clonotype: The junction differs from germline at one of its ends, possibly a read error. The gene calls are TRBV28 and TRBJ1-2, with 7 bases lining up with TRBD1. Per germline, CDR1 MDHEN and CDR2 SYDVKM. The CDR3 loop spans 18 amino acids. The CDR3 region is CASSLHRTMDRSNYSYTF. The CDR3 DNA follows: TGTGCCAGCAGTTTACACCGAACAATGGACAGGTCTAACTATAGCTACACCTTC.

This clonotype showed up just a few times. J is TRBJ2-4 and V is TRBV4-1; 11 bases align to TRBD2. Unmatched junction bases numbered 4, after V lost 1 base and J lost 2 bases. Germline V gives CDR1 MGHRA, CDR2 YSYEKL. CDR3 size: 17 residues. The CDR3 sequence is CASSQGVAGGSKNIQYF. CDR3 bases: TGCGCCAGCAGCCAAGGTGTAGCGGGAGGGTCCAAAAACATTCAGTACTTC.

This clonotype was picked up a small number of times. The CDR3 region has the DNA TGTGCCAGCGAGGTAGGGGGGGGCCTGGATGAGCAGTTCTTC. It codes for CASEVGGGLDEQFF. The chain carries TRBV4-2 and TRBJ2-1, with D possibly being TRBD2 (7 bases). There are 14 residues in the CDR3. V dropped 8 bases and J dropped 8 bases, with 19 bases sitting between them. Germline V lookup: CDR1 LGHNA, CDR2 YNFKEQ.

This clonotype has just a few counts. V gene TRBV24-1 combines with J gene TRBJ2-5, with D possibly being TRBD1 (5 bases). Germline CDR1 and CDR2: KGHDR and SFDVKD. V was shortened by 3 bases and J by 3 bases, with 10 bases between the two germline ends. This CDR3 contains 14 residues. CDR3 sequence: CATSDDLGEETQYF. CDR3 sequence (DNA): TGTGCCACCAGTGATGATTTAGGGGAAGAGACCCAGTACTTC.

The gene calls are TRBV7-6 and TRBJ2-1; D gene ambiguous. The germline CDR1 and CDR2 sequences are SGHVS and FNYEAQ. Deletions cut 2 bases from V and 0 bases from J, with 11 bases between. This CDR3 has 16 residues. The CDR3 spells CASSLIASSSYNEQFF. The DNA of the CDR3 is TGTGCCAGCAGCTTAATCGCCTCTAGCTCCTACAATGAGCAGTTCTTC.